Included here is one TCR beta chain sequence, with context. How the authors handled the data: Amplifying reference gene primers gave estimates of nucleated cell counts. Clones were read by immunoSEQ multiplex PCR, and TCRdb kept only the in-frame ones, dropping some. V and J calls and clone size are those listed in that table; D and trimming were worked out from the DNA. The top ten hold 2.8% of the sample, which has approximately 250,000 clones, 85% to 95% seen once. This sample was taken from a study of blood T cell repertoires in COVID-19. The V and J ends lost 6 bases and 5 bases, in that order; junction bases with no gene match: 9. The CDR3 is 16 amino acids. CDR1 and CDR2 from the germline V gene are MGHDK and SYGVNS. Participants, about 18 to 89 years old, spanned under 25 US areas. During the 2 weeks before they entered the study, exposed participants had met someone with a PCR-confirmed or clinician-diagnosed COVID-19 case.

Sequences were obtained from PBMCs or T cells enriched from blood (not recorded which). This TCR derives from a man in his forties or fifties who had been exposed to COVID-19. This rearrangement joins TRBV25-1 to TRBJ2-2; TRBD2 matches 10 bases. Here the CDR3 reads CASRSPGLAYTGELFF. Written as DNA, the CDR3 is TGTGCCAGCAGATCGCCGGGACTAGCGTATACCGGGGAGCTGTTTTTT.